This T cell receptor beta chain was identified in a study of T cells in Graves' hyperthyroidism and ophthalmopathy. Study outcomes and limitations: Ophthalmopathy was told apart from stable hyperthyroidism by a 13 V-J model.

Deletions cut 2 bases from V and 2 bases from J, with 7 bases between. CDR3 length: 13 amino acids. Germline V gene sequence: CDR1 GTSNPN, CDR2 SVGIG (reference sequence). Patients were excluded for uncontrolled infection, other autoimmune disease, pregnancy or lactation. A sample of blood taken at first hyperthyroidism diagnosis preceded any ophthalmopathy symptoms. PBMCs were derived from about 10 ml fresh peripheral blood. This clonotype occurred many times. The target antigen is unknown. Regions amplified from RNA transcripts were the TCR beta CDR3 regions. The primer set for the first-round RT-PCR of the TCR CDR3 was HTBI. A single record per CDR3 protein comes from TCRdb applying MiXCR to the multiplex PCR reads. The top ten hold 5.8% of the sample, which has fewer than 650,000 distinct CDR3 sequences, around 14% seen once.

The origin of this receptor is a woman in her 30s with Graves' hyperthyroidism that later progressed to Graves' ophthalmopathy. The chain carries TRBV30 and TRBJ1-5; D call uncertain. The material sequenced was blood. Here the CDR3 DNA reads TGTGCCTGGAGTACCGGGGGCAATCAGCCCCAGCATTTT. Its translation: CAWSTGGNQPQHF. Complete variable domain (other parts from reference TRBV30 and TRBJ1-5): SQTIHQWPATLVQPVGSPLSLECTVEGTSNPNLYWYRQAAGRGLQLLFYSVGIGQISSEVPQNLSASRPQDRQFILSSKKLLLSDSGFYLCAWSTGGNQPQHFGDGTRLSIL.